Listed below are T cell receptor beta chains from one sample, sequenced in a study of shared clonotypes between healthy human individuals. The repertoire was sequenced with immunoSEQ multiplex PCR; TCRdb's copy has only in-frame clones and lacks some. The sample has fewer than 3 million clones, 92% seen once; the top ten hold 0.37%. What was sequenced was naive CD4+ T cells from PBMCs. These receptors came from a man between 18 and 35 years old in good health. Some clones in this sample may be carry-over from other donors' samples. Each CDR3 is given with its conserved first and last residue. Fields, in order: clone size, D gene, J gene, V gene, CDR3 protein, CDR3 DNA. D genes are given only for firm matches. Rows give clone size only sometimes, using once, few, many, or a class for an expanded clone.

clone_size: -; d_call: -; j_call: TRBJ1-2; v_call: TRBV19; cdr3_aa: CASSIPQIDYGYTF; cdr3_nt: TGTGCCAGTAGTATTCCCCAGATTGACTATGGCTACACCTTC
clone_size: once; d_call: TRBD1; j_call: TRBJ1-5; v_call: TRBV15; cdr3_aa: CATSSGTGGFTGAQHF; cdr3_nt: TGTGCCACCAGCAGTGGGACAGGGGGCTTTACCGGGGCCCAGCATTTT
clone_size: -; d_call: -; j_call: TRBJ1-5; v_call: TRBV27; cdr3_aa: CASSWDSNQPQHF; cdr3_nt: TGTGCCAGCAGTTGGGACAGCAATCAGCCCCAGCATTTT
clone_size: -; d_call: -; j_call: TRBJ2-1; v_call: TRBV5-6; cdr3_aa: CASSLRGLYNEQFF; cdr3_nt: TGTGCCAGCAGCCTCCGCGGGCTTTACAATGAGCAGTTCTTC
clone_size: -; d_call: TRBD2; j_call: TRBJ2-1; v_call: TRBV6-6; cdr3_aa: CATGGLAGGGNEQFF; cdr3_nt: TGTGCCACGGGGGGGCTAGCGGGAGGAGGTAATGAGCAGTTCTTC
clone_size: -; d_call: TRBD1; j_call: TRBJ2-6; v_call: TRBV27; cdr3_aa: CASSSGQGALGANVLTF; cdr3_nt: TGTGCCAGCAGTTCCGGACAGGGGGCGCTGGGGGCCAACGTCCTGACTTTC
clone_size: -; d_call: TRBD2; j_call: TRBJ2-7; v_call: TRBV28; cdr3_aa: CASSSGRWEGPYEQYF; cdr3_nt: TGTGCCAGCAGCTCAGGGAGGTGGGAGGGCCCGTACGAGCAGTACTTC
clone_size: -; d_call: -; j_call: TRBJ2-7; v_call: TRBV5-1; cdr3_aa: CASSLYGGRLYEQYF; cdr3_nt: TGCGCCAGCAGCTTATACGGGGGGCGACTCTACGAGCAGTACTTC
clone_size: -; d_call: -; j_call: TRBJ1-2; v_call: TRBV6-5; cdr3_aa: CASSYSAAEREHRTF; cdr3_nt: TGTGCCAGCAGTTACTCGGCGGCCGAAAGGGAGCATCGCACCTTC
clone_size: -; d_call: -; j_call: TRBJ2-2; v_call: TRBV7-2; cdr3_aa: CASSFYELLSGELFF; cdr3_nt: TGTGCCAGCAGCTTTTATGAGTTGCTCTCAGGGGAGCTGTTTTTT
clone_size: -; d_call: -; j_call: TRBJ2-7; v_call: TRBV21-1; cdr3_aa: CASSKWGEQYF; cdr3_nt: TGTGCCAGCAGCAAATGGGGAGAGCAGTACTTC
clone_size: -; d_call: -; j_call: TRBJ2-2; v_call: TRBV28; cdr3_aa: CASSSLGWNTGELFF; cdr3_nt: TGTGCCAGCAGTTCCCTCGGGTGGAACACCGGGGAGCTGTTTTTT
clone_size: -; d_call: TRBD1; j_call: TRBJ2-1; v_call: TRBV19; cdr3_aa: CASSPDRAGNEQFF; cdr3_nt: TGTGCCAGTAGCCCGGACAGGGCTGGTAATGAGCAGTTCTTC
clone_size: -; d_call: -; j_call: TRBJ1-5; v_call: TRBV28; cdr3_aa: CASSIARQPQHF; cdr3_nt: TGTGCCAGCAGTATCGCCCGACAGCCCCAGCATTTT
clone_size: -; d_call: -; j_call: TRBJ1-6; v_call: TRBV7-9; cdr3_aa: CASSLEADSPLHF; cdr3_nt: TGTGCCAGCAGCTTAGAGGCAGATTCACCCCTCCACTTT
clone_size: -; d_call: TRBD1; j_call: TRBJ1-2; v_call: TRBV2; cdr3_aa: CASSGTGGKSGYTF; cdr3_nt: TGTGCCAGCAGCGGGACAGGGGGCAAGTCGGGCTACACCTTC
clone_size: few; d_call: -; j_call: TRBJ1-4; v_call: TRBV29-1; cdr3_aa: CSAGRRGPNEKLFF; cdr3_nt: TGCAGCGCCGGTCGCAGGGGACCTAATGAAAAACTGTTTTTT
clone_size: -; d_call: TRBD2; j_call: TRBJ2-3; v_call: TRBV7-2; cdr3_aa: CASSTRTSVGDTQYF; cdr3_nt: TGTGCCAGCAGCACCCGGACTAGCGTAGGAGATACGCAGTATTTT
clone_size: once; d_call: -; j_call: TRBJ2-7; v_call: TRBV19; cdr3_aa: CASTSLTGPYEQYF; cdr3_nt: TGTGCCAGTACCTCACTGACAGGTCCCTACGAGCAGTACTTC
clone_size: once; d_call: -; j_call: TRBJ2-5; v_call: TRBV10-1; cdr3_aa: CASSESAGQETQYF; cdr3_nt: TGCGCCAGCAGTGAGTCGGCAGGGCAAGAGACCCAGTACTTC
clone_size: once; d_call: TRBD2; j_call: TRBJ2-7; v_call: TRBV5-1; cdr3_aa: CASSRTSPNEQYF; cdr3_nt: TGCGCCAGCAGCCGGACTAGCCCGAACGAGCAGTACTTC
clone_size: -; d_call: -; j_call: TRBJ2-7; v_call: TRBV13; cdr3_aa: CASSSNPDGYEQYF; cdr3_nt: TGTGCCAGCAGCTCAAACCCGGACGGCTACGAGCAGTACTTC
clone_size: -; d_call: TRBD1; j_call: TRBJ2-7; v_call: TRBV6-6; cdr3_aa: CASTSAGGNYEQYF; cdr3_nt: TGTGCCAGCACCTCGGCAGGGGGAAACTACGAGCAGTACTTC
clone_size: -; d_call: TRBD2; j_call: TRBJ2-1; v_call: TRBV27; cdr3_aa: CASRNQVKPGLAGTSSYNEQFF; cdr3_nt: TGTGCCAGCAGGAACCAAGTAAAACCGGGACTAGCGGGGACTAGCTCCTACAATGAGCAGTTCTTC
clone_size: -; d_call: TRBD2; j_call: TRBJ2-3; v_call: TRBV20-1; cdr3_aa: CSPAGADTQYF; cdr3_nt: TGCAGCCCAGCGGGAGCGGATACGCAGTATTTT
clone_size: -; d_call: TRBD2; j_call: TRBJ2-7; v_call: TRBV29-1; cdr3_aa: CSVARLAGRYEQYF; cdr3_nt: TGCAGCGTTGCAAGGCTAGCGGGCCGCTACGAGCAGTACTTC
clone_size: -; d_call: -; j_call: TRBJ2-3; v_call: TRBV5-1; cdr3_aa: CASSLVGTPTTDTQYF; cdr3_nt: TGCGCCAGCAGCTTGGTGGGCACGCCAACGACAGATACGCAGTATTTT
clone_size: -; d_call: TRBD1; j_call: TRBJ2-1; v_call: TRBV5-5; cdr3_aa: CASSPLDRGLSISYNEQFF; cdr3_nt: TGTGCCAGCAGTCCTCTGGACAGGGGGCTTTCTATATCCTACAATGAGCAGTTCTTC
clone_size: -; d_call: TRBD2; j_call: TRBJ2-1; v_call: TRBV29-1; cdr3_aa: CSVDETAGYEQFF; cdr3_nt: TGCAGCGTTGACGAGACAGCGGGATACGAGCAGTTCTTC
clone_size: -; d_call: -; j_call: TRBJ2-1; v_call: TRBV20-1; cdr3_aa: CSAKGYNEQFF; cdr3_nt: TGCAGTGCAAAGGGATACAATGAGCAGTTCTTC
clone_size: once; d_call: -; j_call: TRBJ2-4; v_call: TRBV5-4; cdr3_aa: CASSLPRDGNIQYF; cdr3_nt: TGTGCCAGCAGCTTGCCCAGGGATGGAAACATTCAGTACTTC
clone_size: -; d_call: TRBD1; j_call: TRBJ2-1; v_call: TRBV15; cdr3_aa: CATSRERQGNEQFF; cdr3_nt: TGTGCCACCAGCAGAGAAAGACAGGGTAATGAGCAGTTCTTC
clone_size: -; d_call: TRBD1; j_call: TRBJ2-7; v_call: TRBV5-1; cdr3_aa: CASSGQGGSYEQYF; cdr3_nt: TGCGCCAGCAGCGGACAGGGCGGTAGCTACGAGCAGTACTTC
clone_size: once; d_call: -; j_call: TRBJ2-2; v_call: TRBV11-2; cdr3_aa: CASSLIRVRELFF; cdr3_nt: TGTGCCAGCAGCTTAATCAGGGTCCGGGAGCTGTTTTTT
clone_size: -; d_call: -; j_call: TRBJ1-4; v_call: TRBV6-5; cdr3_aa: CASSRRRGLDEKLFF; cdr3_nt: TGTGCCAGCAGTCGCCGGCGGGGGCTTGATGAAAAACTGTTTTTT
clone_size: -; d_call: -; j_call: TRBJ1-2; v_call: TRBV6-5; cdr3_aa: CASSRLPGAGYGYTF; cdr3_nt: TGTGCCAGCAGTCGCCTACCAGGGGCCGGATATGGCTACACCTTC
clone_size: once; d_call: TRBD1; j_call: TRBJ1-5; v_call: TRBV6-5; cdr3_aa: CASSVGDSPNQPQHF; cdr3_nt: TGTGCCAGCAGTGTGGGGGACAGCCCCAATCAGCCCCAGCATTTT
clone_size: -; d_call: TRBD2; j_call: TRBJ2-7; v_call: TRBV29-1; cdr3_aa: CSVAGDFYEQYF; cdr3_nt: TGCAGCGTGGCGGGGGACTTCTACGAGCAGTACTTC
clone_size: once; d_call: -; j_call: TRBJ2-6; v_call: TRBV2; cdr3_aa: CACRYSGANVLTF; cdr3_nt: TGTGCCTGCCGCTACTCTGGGGCCAACGTCCTGACTTTC
clone_size: -; d_call: TRBD1; j_call: TRBJ1-2; v_call: TRBV5-4; cdr3_aa: CASSKNRQGGLGYTF; cdr3_nt: TGTGCCAGCAGCAAAAACAGACAGGGAGGCCTTGGCTACACCTTC